These 32 T cell receptor beta chains came from one sample sequenced in a study of T cells in Graves' hyperthyroidism and ophthalmopathy. Researchers took RNA transcripts and amplified the TCR beta CDR3 regions from them. First-round RT-PCR with HTBI primers amplified the TCR CDR3 region. TCRdb re-derived calls from the multiplex PCR reads in MiXCR, one entry per CDR3 protein. The sample records 560,000 or so distinct CDR3 sequences, 40% to 55% being singletons. Sequencing used peripheral blood or thyroid tissue (not recorded which). These receptors were collected from a woman younger than 35 with Graves' hyperthyroidism.

The sample holds many counts of this clonotype. The DNA for the CDR3 is TGTGCCAGCAGCCTTACAGGGGGCCATGAGACCCAGTACTTC. It translates to CASSLTGGHETQYF. The chain recombines TRBV7-2 with TRBJ2-5; 9 positions agree with TRBD1. CDR3 length equals 14 residues. Germline lookup yields CDR1 SGHTA and CDR2 FQGNSA. V was clipped by 5 bases and J by 5 bases; unmatched bases: 6.

Regarding this clonotype: This may stem from a read error, because a much larger clone lies one nucleotide away. The rearrangement joins TRBV9 to TRBJ1-2; the D is unclear. Trimming stripped 4 bases from V and 6 bases from J, with 10 bases between. Germline assignment: CDR1 SGDLS and CDR2 YYNGEE. The CDR3 is made up of 12 amino acids. CDR3 in amino acids: CASSTNLDGYTF. In DNA, the CDR3 is TGTGCCAGCAGCACCAACTTGGATGGCTACACCTTC.

On this clonotype: Mismatch with germline at one junction end may stem from a read error. This sequence joins TRBV25-1 and TRBJ1-2; D might be TRBD1 (5 bases). Looked up from germline, CDR1 is MGHDK and CDR2 is SYGVNS. The CDR3 is made up of 15 amino acids. The CDR3 DNA is TGTGCCACCAGTGATTTGAGGGGTAATAACTATGGCTACACCTTC. Its translation: CATSDLRGNNYGYTF.

About this clonotype itself: It may be a read error: a sequence one base away is much more abundant. The J gene is TRBJ1-5, the V gene TRBV15; D unclear. The CDR3 extends over 15 amino acids. CDR1 and CDR2 (germline): LNHNV, YYDKDF (reference sequence). CDR3: CATSRDRSSTQPQHF. The DNA for the CDR3 is TGTGCCACCAGCAGAGATCGGAGTAGCACTCAGCCCCAGCATTTT. The full variable domain, completed using reference TRBV15 and TRBJ1-5, is DAMVIQNPRYQVTQFGKPVTLSCSQTLNHNVMYWYQQKSSQAPKLLFHYYDKDFNNEADTPDNFQSRRPNTSFCFLDIRSPGLGDTAMYLCATSRDRSSTQPQHFGDGTRLSIL.

The rearrangement joins TRBV7-2 to TRBJ2-7; TRBD2 agrees at 8 bases. Unmatched junction bases numbered 11, after V lost 5 bases and J lost 5 bases. This CDR3 contains 15 residues. The germline gives CDR1 SGHTA, CDR2 FQGNSA. This CDR3 reads CASSVQLGTRNEQYF. For the CDR3, the DNA is TGTGCCAGCAGCGTCCAACTTGGGACTAGGAACGAGCAGTACTTC.

The chain joins TRBV5-1 to TRBJ1-5; D is undetermined. With 3 bases removed from V and 4 bases from J, the gap between germline ends came to 14 bases. The CDR3 has 15 residues. CDR1 is SGHRS, CDR2 YFSETQ, per germline. The CDR3 DNA is TGCGCCAGCAGCTACGGGTCCCCGGGGAATCAGCCCCAGCATTTT. Protein sequence: CASSYGSPGNQPQHF. The variable domain in full, completed from reference TRBV5-1 and TRBJ1-5, reads KAGVTQTPRYLIKTRGQQVTLSCSPISGHRSVSWYQQTPGQGLQFLFEYFSETQRNKGNFPGRFSGRQFSNSRSEMNVSTLELGDSALYLCASSYGSPGNQPQHFGDGTRLSIL.

This clonotype was seen a handful of times. The genes are TRBV14 and TRBJ1-2; TRBD1 matches 8 bases. Per germline, CDR1 SGHDN and CDR2 FVKESK. The V and J ends lost 0 bases and 5 bases, in that order; junction bases with no gene match: 8. The CDR3 runs to 16 residues. The CDR3 loop reads CASSQDRQGASYGYTF. The CDR3 coding sequence is TGTGCCAGCAGCCAAGATAGGCAGGGGGCATCGTATGGCTACACCTTC.

About this clonotype: A much larger clone lies one base from this, so it may be a read error. The rearrangement links TRBV2 to TRBJ2-2; TRBD2 might be the D (5 bases). The CDR3 contains 11 residues. From germline, CDR1 is SNHLY and CDR2 FYNNEI. Trimming took 6 bases from V and 6 from J, leaving 5 bases between them. The CDR3: CASSGAGELFF. CDR3 nucleotide sequence: TGTGCCAGCAGCGGGGCCGGGGAGCTGTTTTTT.

As for this clonotype: One end of the junction fails to match germline, which may point to a read error. The chain links TRBV6-1 to TRBJ2-2; tentatively, D is TRBD2 (6 bases). Germline V CDR1 and CDR2: MNHNS, SASEGT. The CDR3 sequence is 14 residues long. CDR3 region: CASSAGLDTGELLF. DNA of the CDR3: TGTGCCAGCAGTGCGGGACTCGACACCGGGGAGCTGCTTTTT.

The sample holds a few counts of this clonotype. V and J are TRBV7-2 and TRBJ1-2, with unresolved D. In germline, CDR1 is SGHTA, CDR2 FQGNSA. The CDR3 spans 16 residues. V lost 5 bases, J lost 0 bases, and 16 bases lay in between. The CDR3 protein is CASSHWRQRANYGYTF. The CDR3, as DNA: TGTGCCAGCAGCCATTGGAGACAAAGAGCTAACTATGGCTACACCTTC.

The gene calls are TRBV14 and TRBJ2-7; 10 nucleotides line up with TRBD2. There are 16 residues in the CDR3. V shed 4 bases, J shed 4 bases, and the junction held 10 bases outside the gene matches. Germline V gives CDR1 SGHDN, CDR2 FVKESK. CDR3 region: CASSPPSTSGDYEQYF. The CDR3 nucleotides read TGTGCCAGCAGCCCCCCAAGCACTAGCGGGGATTACGAGCAGTACTTC.

This clonotype was found a few times. V gene TRBV20-1 combines with J gene TRBJ1-4, with 8 bases that match TRBD1. With V trimmed by 6 bases and J by 6 bases, 12 bases remained unmatched. The CDR3 length is 15 residues. Per germline, CDR1 DFQATT and CDR2 SNEGSKA (reference sequence). CDR3 loop: CSAPTLQGADEKLFF. In DNA, the CDR3 is TGCAGTGCCCCGACGCTTCAGGGGGCCGATGAAAAACTGTTTTTT.

This clonotype was counted a few times. V and J are TRBV2 and TRBJ2-5; perhaps TRBD2 as D (5 bases). This CDR3 has 15 amino acids. The V gene's germline CDR1 is SNHLY and CDR2 FYNNEI. Trimming pared 5 bases from V and 2 bases from J, leaving 15 bases between. CDR3 DNA sequence: TGTGCCAGCAGTTACGCGGGTGGCGGGCAAGAGACCCAGTACTTC. Protein sequence: CASSYAGGGQETQYF.

This clonotype was seen a handful of times. Its ends do not fully match the called genes, so a read error is possible. The V and J genes are TRBV29-1 and TRBJ1-1; TRBD1 is a possible D gene (6 bases). Germline CDR1 is SQVTM and CDR2 is ANQGSEA. This CDR3 region has 9 residues. The CDR3 here is CSVEEGTLF. The DNA for the CDR3 is TGCAGCGTTGAAGAAGGGACACTCTTT. The entire variable domain, with the rest obtained from reference TRBV29-1 and TRBJ1-1, is as follows: SAVISQKPSRDICQRGTSLTIQCQVDSQVTMMFWYRQQPGQSLTLIATANQGSEATYESGFVIDKFPISRPNLTFSTLTVSNMSPEDSSIYLCSVEEGTLFGQGTRLTVV.

In its sample, this clonotype was seen once. Sequence at one end of the junction differs from germline and may be a read error. V usage is TRBV10-3 and J usage is TRBJ1-1; TRBD1 matches 8 bases. The CDR3 spans 15 residues. Germline CDR1 ENHRY, CDR2 SYGVKD. CDR3 amino acids: CASSLIRGRLTEAFF. CDR3 nucleotide sequence: TGTGCCAGCAGTCTCATCAGGGGGCGCCTCACTGAAGCTTTCTTT.

The chain couples TRBV7-3 to TRBJ2-2; D uncertain. The CDR3 has 15 residues. Trimming removed 4 bases from V and 6 bases from J, with 15 bases in between. Germline V gene data show CDR1 as SGHTA and CDR2 as FQGTGA. In nucleotides, the CDR3 is TGTGCCAGCAGCTCGATTGAGATCGACCCCGGGGAGCTGTTTTTT. This translates into CASSSIEIDPGELFF. The whole variable domain, filled in from reference TRBV7-3 and TRBJ2-2, reads GAGVSQTPSNKVTEKGKYVELRCDPISGHTALYWYRQSLGQGPEFLIYFQGTGAADDSGLPNDRFFAVRPEGSVSTLKIQRTERGDSAVYLCASSSIEIDPGELFFGEGSRLTVL.

This clonotype was counted at least ten times. The CDR3 reads CASSSGRSGVQPQHF. Here the CDR3 DNA reads TGTGCCAGCAGCTCTGGACGGTCTGGGGTTCAGCCCCAGCATTTT. This rearrangement joins TRBV7-9 to TRBJ1-5; no definite D call. The CDR3 has 15 residues. V lost 4 bases, J lost 6 bases, and 16 bases lay in between. Germline V lookup: CDR1 SEHNR, CDR2 FQNEAQ (reference sequence).

The gene calls are TRBV5-4 and TRBJ1-4, with no clear D. This CDR3 spans 14 amino acids. Deletions cut 0 bases from V and 8 bases from J, with 11 bases between. CDR1 SGHNT and CDR2 YYREEE come from the germline V gene (reference sequence). CDR3 coding DNA: TGTGCCAGCAGCTTGGAGAACACTGCCGAAAAACTGTTTTTT. Translating gives CASSLENTAEKLFF.

The genes are TRBV20-1 and TRBJ2-7; D remains ambiguous. V was pared by 3 bases and J by 3 bases, with 9 bases between. CDR1 is DFQATT and CDR2 is SNEGSKA in the germline V gene (reference sequence). CDR3 length: 12 amino acids. CDR3 sequence (DNA): TGCAGTGCTAGTTGGACCCTCTACGAGCAGTACTTC. This translates into CSASWTLYEQYF.

This chain links TRBV2 with TRBJ1-1, with D hard to call. Germline-derived CDR1 and CDR2 are SNHLY and FYNNEI. The CDR3 runs 15 residues. V was pared by 6 bases and J by 4 bases, with 18 bases between. CDR3 loop: CASSPAGMLSTEAFF. In DNA, the CDR3 is TGTGCCAGCAGCCCCGCCGGGATGTTGAGCACTGAAGCTTTCTTT.

V is TRBV7-9 and J is TRBJ1-4; D is ambiguous. The CDR3 length is 8 residues. Per germline, CDR1 SEHNR and CDR2 FQNEAQ (reference sequence). Trimming shortened V by 6 bases and J by 11 bases, and 1 base separated the two germline ends. The CDR3 DNA reads as TGTGCCAGCAGGAAACTGTTTTTT. It is translated as CASRKLFF.

The chain has TRBV7-3 and TRBJ2-1; perhaps D is TRBD1 or TRBD2 (6 bases each). Germline values: CDR1 SGHTA, CDR2 FQGTGA. The CDR3 has 16 residues. The V and J ends lost 5 bases and 7 bases respectively, with 21 bases between them. Written as DNA, the CDR3 is TGTGCCAGCAGCCCGGGGGCGCTAGGCCGTATGAATGAGCAGTTCTTC. It codes for CASSPGALGRMNEQFF.

The chain couples TRBV7-9 to TRBJ2-3; 12 positions agree with TRBD2. CDR3 length equals 16 residues. V gave up 6 bases and J gave up 4 bases; unmatched junction bases: 8. The germline CDR1 and CDR2 sequences are SEHNR and FQNEAQ (reference sequence). The DNA for the CDR3 is TGTGCCAGCAGTTTGACTAGCGGGAGATACTCAGATACGCAGTATTTT. It encodes CASSLTSGRYSDTQYF.

The chain uses TRBV10-3 and TRBJ1-3; perhaps TRBD1 as D (6 bases). Germline assignment: CDR1 ENHRY and CDR2 SYGVKD. The germline V and J ends were trimmed by 3 bases and 3 bases, with 9 bases remaining between them. There are 14 residues in the CDR3. CDR3 DNA: TGTGCCATCAGTGACAGGGGAAGTGGAAACACCATATATTTT. This gives the protein CAISDRGSGNTIYF.

V usage is TRBV5-1 and J usage is TRBJ2-7, with 11 bases that match TRBD1. After removal of 4 bases from V and 6 bases from J, the junction contained 6 bases not matched to a gene. CDR3 length: 14 amino acids. The germline CDR1 and CDR2 sequences are SGHRS and YFSETQ. CDR3 amino acids: CASSTGTGGPEQYF. CDR3 DNA: TGCGCCAGCAGCACCGGGACAGGGGGTCCCGAGCAGTACTTC.

This clonotype occurred many times. The CDR3 bases are TGCAGCGTCCGGTCGGTTGGCCAAGAGACCCAGTACTTC. Amino acids: CSVRSVGQETQYF. This chain connects TRBV29-1 to TRBJ2-5, with unresolved D. The CDR3 is made up of 13 amino acids. Trimming cost V 6 bases and J 1 base, with 12 bases left between them. The germline gives CDR1 SQVTM, CDR2 ANQGSEA.

The chain links TRBV25-1 to TRBJ2-5; 12 nucleotides match TRBD2. The CDR3 consists of 16 residues. V shed 5 bases and J 2 bases; nucleotides not matched to a gene: 6. The V gene's germline CDR1 is MGHDK and CDR2 SYGVNS. The CDR3 coding sequence is TGTGCCAGCAGTTACTCTAGCGGGAGGGTACAAGAGACCCAGTACTTC. Translated: CASSYSSGRVQETQYF.

This clonotype was counted ten times or more. The conserved final phenylalanine or tryptophan is absent from the CDR3, which likely points to a read error. The DNA is left out, because the CDR3 cannot be placed on it with certainty; the CDR3 is given as TCRdb lists it. The chain links TRBV24-1 to TRBJ2-7; whether TRBD1, the table's D call, matches the DNA was not checked. Per germline, CDR1 KGHDR and CDR2 SFDVKD. The CDR3 is made up of 11 amino acids, end residues included. This CDR3 is CATSDLGQFDC.

The rearrangement joins TRBV29-1 to TRBJ2-7; TRBD2 might be the D (5 bases). With 4 bases removed from V and 3 bases from J, the gap between germline ends came to 13 bases. This CDR3 has 13 amino acids. Germline V gene lookup returns CDR1 SQVTM and CDR2 ANQGSEA. CDR3 nucleotides: TGCAGCGTTGGAGGGAGCCATAACTACGAGCAGTACTTC. It is translated as CSVGGSHNYEQYF.

The sample holds many counts of this clonotype. The chain combines TRBV10-3 with TRBJ2-5, with 8 bases fitting TRBD2. Germline V CDR1 and CDR2: ENHRY, SYGVKD. The CDR3 has 14 amino acids. J lost 1 base, V lost 10 bases, and 8 bases had no gene match. The CDR3 region has the DNA TGTGCCACCACAGCGGGAGAGGGCCAAGAGACCCAGTACTTC. This encodes CATTAGEGQETQYF.

This chain joins TRBV2 and TRBJ1-5; TRBD1 is a possible D gene (6 bases). This CDR3 comprises 13 residues. V shed 6 bases and J shed 8 bases, with 14 bases lying between them. Germline assignment: CDR1 SNHLY and CDR2 FYNNEI. CDR3 region: CASSLGGSEPQHF. Written as DNA, the CDR3 is TGTGCCAGCAGCTTAGGGGGATCGGAGCCCCAGCATTTT. Full variable domain (missing parts from reference TRBV2 and TRBJ1-5): EPEVTQTPSHQVTQMGQEVILRCVPISNHLYFYWYRQILGQKVEFLVSFYNNEISEKSEIFDDQFSVERPDGSNFTLKIRSTKLEDSAMYFCASSLGGSEPQHFGDGTRLSIL.

This clonotype was counted ten times or more. The chain uses TRBV7-9 and TRBJ1-1; D not resolved. Deletions cut 6 bases from V and 5 bases from J, with 10 bases between. Germline V CDR1 and CDR2: SEHNR, FQNEAQ (reference sequence). The CDR3 spans 12 residues. The CDR3 region is CASRPGGTEAFF. CDR3 nucleotides: TGTGCCAGCAGACCGGGAGGTACTGAAGCTTTCTTT.